The rows below give T cell receptor beta chains drawn from one sample of a study of T cell repertoires in cytomegalovirus infection. TCRdb passed the reads through MiXCR, listing each CDR3 protein once. The table includes approximately 550,000 distinct CDR3 sequences, approximately 17% detected once. Sequences were obtained from CD8+ T cells from PBMCs. These receptors came from a human donor in good health (CMV status not recorded). Some clones in this sample may be carry-over from other donors' samples. Both conserved end residues are part of each CDR3. The D gene is left open where the match is weak. Clone size is given for some rows only: seen once, a few or many times, or a class if the clone is expanded.

clone size | D gene | CDR3 length | J gene | V gene | CDR3 protein | CDR3 DNA
. | TRBD1 | 16 | TRBJ1-6 | TRBV19 | CASNSASDRTYSPLHF | TGTGCCAGTAATTCCGCCTCGGACAGGACTTATTCACCCCTCCACTTT
. | . | 12 | TRBJ1-1 | TRBV2 | CASSVSMAEAFF | TGTGCCAGCAGTGTTAGCATGGCTGAAGCTTTCTTT
many | TRBD2 | 16 | TRBJ2-3 | TRBV28 | CASSYPLAGVADTQYF | TGTGCCAGCAGTTATCCCCTAGCGGGAGTGGCAGATACGCAGTATTTT
. | . | 14 | TRBJ1-4 | TRBV4-1 | CASSQGRVEEKLFF | TGCGCCAGCAGCCAAGGCCGGGTGGAGGAAAAACTGTTTTTT
. | TRBD1 | 15 | TRBJ2-2 | TRBV24-1 | CATSDKSGQGRELFF | TGTGCCACCAGTGATAAATCGGGACAGGGACGGGAGCTGTTTTTT
few | . | 13 | TRBJ2-3 | TRBV27 | CASSLGLGETQYF | TGTGCCAGCAGTTTAGGGTTGGGTGAGACGCAGTATTTT
many | . | 12 | TRBJ1-4 | TRBV6-6 | CASTDTGGKLFF | TGTGCCAGCACCGACACGGGGGGAAAACTGTTTTTT
. | . | 12 | TRBJ2-5 | TRBV5-6 | CASSLASRDQYF | TGTGCCAGCAGCTTGGCCAGCCGGGACCAGTACTTC
few | TRBD2 | 16 | TRBJ2-4 | TRBV19 | CASSIYSGRAKNIQYF | TGTGCCAGTAGTATCTATAGCGGGAGAGCCAAAAACATTCAGTACTTC
. | . | 11 | TRBJ1-5 | TRBV19 | CASSIPGPQHF | TGTGCCAGTAGTATACCCGGGCCCCAGCATTTT
. | . | 16 | TRBJ1-1 | TRBV4-1 | CASSQDDGPGGTEAFF | TGCGCCAGCAGCCAAGACGACGGGCCGGGGGGCACTGAAGCTTTCTTT
many | TRBD1 | 15 | TRBJ1-5 | TRBV12-3/TRBV12-4 | CASTPRDRGNQPQHF | TGTGCCAGCACCCCACGGGACAGGGGCAATCAGCCCCAGCATTTT
many | TRBD2 | 14 | TRBJ2-1 | TRBV7-3 | CASSLGAGGNEQFF | TGTGCCAGCAGCTTAGGAGCGGGGGGGAATGAGCAGTTCTTC
many | . | 14 | TRBJ2-3 | TRBV7-9 | CASSLKRGTDTQYF | TGTGCCAGCAGCTTAAAGAGGGGCACAGATACGCAGTATTTT
few | . | 14 | TRBJ1-1 | TRBV28 | CASRRGHPNTEAFF | TGTGCCAGCAGACGCGGACACCCGAACACTGAAGCTTTCTTT
few | . | 13 | TRBJ1-1 | TRBV14 | CASSLRAWTEAFF | TGTGCCAGCAGCCTTCGGGCGTGGACTGAAGCTTTCTTT
many | TRBD2 | 18 | TRBJ2-7 | TRBV10-3 | CAISESDQGGSFRPEQYF | TGTGCCATCAGTGAGTCGGATCAAGGCGGGAGTTTTCGTCCCGAGCAGTACTTC
many | TRBD1 | 15 | TRBJ1-1 | TRBV11-2 | CASSLDTGANTEAFF | TGTGCCAGCAGCTTAGATACAGGGGCGAACACTGAAGCTTTCTTT
few | . | 14 | TRBJ2-2 | TRBV2 | CASSDYRDTGELFF | TGTGCCAGCAGTGATTACAGGGACACCGGGGAGCTGTTTTTT
. | . | 14 | TRBJ2-7 | TRBV24-1 | CATSAPGSDHEQYF | TGTGCCACCAGTGCCCCGGGCTCGGACCACGAGCAGTACTTC
few | TRBD2 | 18 | TRBJ2-3 | TRBV28 | CASGEVAGGSGPTDTQYF | TGTGCCAGCGGTGAGGTAGCGGGAGGGTCAGGCCCCACAGATACGCAGTATTTT
. | TRBD1 | 16 | TRBJ2-2 | TRBV27 | CASSLPGQGAGGELFF | TGTGCCAGCAGTTTACCGGGACAGGGGGCAGGCGGGGAGCTGTTTTTT
many | . | 18 | TRBJ1-5 | TRBV7-8 | CASSLDLYGSYSNQPQHF | TGTGCCAGCAGCTTAGACCTATACGGTTCCTATAGCAATCAGCCCCAGCATTTT
few | . | 17 | TRBJ1-6 | TRBV27 | CASSLSFPGGANSPLHF | TGTGCCAGCAGTTTGAGTTTTCCCGGGGGTGCTAATTCACCCCTCCACTTT
many | . | 15 | TRBJ1-5 | TRBV15 | CATSRVQGSNQPQHF | TGTGCCACCAGCAGAGTCCAGGGGAGCAATCAGCCCCAGCATTTT
once | TRBD1 | 13 | TRBJ1-2 | TRBV9 | CASSVATGGVYTF | TGTGCCAGCAGCGTAGCTACAGGGGGAGTCTACACCTTC
. | . | 15 | TRBJ2-7 | TRBV19 | CASSIVYSPTYEQYF | TGTGCCAGTAGTATAGTATACAGCCCAACCTACGAGCAGTACTTC
many | . | 19 | TRBJ1-6 | TRBV7-9 | CASSPGGFHLSSYNSPLHF | TGTGCCAGCAGCCCCGGGGGCTTTCACTTGAGCTCCTATAATTCACCCCTCCACTTT
. | TRBD2 | 13 | TRBJ2-5 | TRBV10-3 | CATLSNGRETQYF | TGTGCCACACTGTCCAACGGGAGGGAGACCCAGTACTTC
many | . | 15 | TRBJ1-1 | TRBV7-8 | CASSLKWGGNTEAFF | TGTGCCAGCAGCTTAAAGTGGGGGGGGAACACTGAAGCTTTCTTT
. | TRBD1 | 13 | TRBJ2-5 | TRBV6-5 | CASRGRGQETQYF | TGTGCCAGCAGGGGCAGGGGGCAAGAGACCCAGTACTTC
. | TRBD1 | 15 | TRBJ2-7 | TRBV20-1 | CSARGTTGGGYEQYF | TGCAGTGCTAGAGGCACGACAGGGGGTGGGTACGAGCAGTACTTC
. | TRBD2 | 15 | TRBJ2-2 | TRBV13 | CASSLSGLAIGELFF | TGTGCCAGCAGCTTATCTGGACTAGCGATCGGGGAGCTGTTTTTT
many | . | 14 | TRBJ2-7 | TRBV28 | CASSSSATSYEQYF | TGTGCCAGCAGTTCTAGCGCAACCTCCTACGAGCAGTACTTC
few | . | 13 | TRBJ1-4 | TRBV5-1 | CASSLAGYEKLFF | TGCGCCAGCAGCTTGGCGGGGTATGAAAAACTGTTTTTT
few | TRBD1 | 16 | TRBJ2-7 | TRBV14 | CASSQAGTGSSYEQYF | TGTGCCAGCAGCCAAGCCGGGACAGGGAGCTCCTACGAGCAGTACTTC
few | . | 13 | TRBJ2-7 | TRBV27 | CASSLGRAAEQYF | TGTGCCAGCAGTTTGGGCAGGGCGGCCGAGCAGTACTTC
. | . | 13 | TRBJ1-1 | TRBV5-1 | CASSFLGTSEAFF | TGCGCCAGCAGCTTCCTCGGGACGTCTGAAGCTTTCTTT
. | TRBD1 | 15 | TRBJ1-4 | TRBV6-1 | CASSDPGQGNEKLFF | TGTGCCAGCAGTGACCCGGGACAGGGGAATGAAAAACTGTTTTTT
. | . | 19 | TRBJ2-1 | TRBV5-1 | CASSLDDRGLAGLINEQFF | TGCGCCAGCAGCTTGGATGACAGGGGGCTAGCGGGATTAATTAATGAGCAGTTCTTC
. | TRBD1 | 16 | TRBJ2-1 | TRBV28 | CASSMDRAFSDNEQFF | TGTGCCAGCAGTATGGACAGGGCATTCTCAGACAATGAGCAGTTCTTC
many | TRBD1 | 15 | TRBJ1-4 | TRBV7-9 | CASSLGDREGEKLFF | TGTGCCAGCAGCTTAGGGGACAGGGAAGGCGAAAAACTGTTTTTT
. | . | 13 | TRBJ2-1 | TRBV5-1 | CASSFEGAYEQFF | TGCGCCAGCAGCTTTGAGGGAGCCTATGAGCAGTTCTTC
. | . | 15 | TRBJ2-3 | TRBV27 | CASSASGFSTDTQYF | TGTGCCAGCAGTGCGAGCGGGTTCAGCACAGATACGCAGTATTTT
many | . | 15 | TRBJ2-1 | TRBV12-3/TRBV12-4 | CASRPGTPSYNEQFF | TGTGCCAGCAGACCCGGGACACCCTCCTACAATGAGCAGTTCTTC
few | . | 14 | TRBJ1-2 | TRBV6-5 | CASSYSRENYGYTF | TGTGCCAGCAGTTACTCCCGGGAAAACTATGGCTACACCTTC
. | . | 16 | TRBJ2-5 | TRBV27 | CASSSTPGTSKGAQYF | TGTGCCAGCAGTTCAACCCCCGGGACATCCAAGGGGGCCCAGTACTTC